The 17 T cell receptor beta chains presented below share a single source sample, sequenced in a study of blood T cell repertoires in COVID-19. Repertoires were generated with immunoSEQ multiplex PCR, while TCRdb's copy carries only in-frame clones and drops some. The sample consists of 190,000 or so clones, approximately 87% of them appearing once. The sample taken for sequencing was peripheral blood. The receptors originated from a man aged 60 to 75 who had recovered from COVID-19.

This sequence joins TRBV5-1 and TRBJ2-6; tentative D call: TRBD1 (5 bases). The germline V gene has CDR1 SGHRS and CDR2 YFSETQ. The germline V and J ends were trimmed by 2 bases and 9 bases, with 6 bases remaining between them. The CDR3 has 12 amino acids. CDR3 protein: CASSFDSNVLTF. The DNA of the CDR3 is TGCGCCAGCAGCTTCGACAGCAACGTCCTGACTTTC. The full variable domain, rest sourced from reference TRBV5-1 and TRBJ2-6, is KAGVTQTPRYLIKTRGQQVTLSCSPISGHRSVSWYQQTPGQGLQFLFEYFSETQRNKGNFPGRFSGRQFSNSRSEMNVSTLELGDSALYLCASSFDSNVLTFGAGSRLTVL.

V and J are TRBV29-1 and TRBJ2-7; TRBD1 is a possible D gene (5 bases). V gave up 6 bases and J gave up 2 bases, with 8 bases separating them. The length of the CDR3 is 11 residues. Germline lookup yields CDR1 SQVTM and CDR2 ANQGSEA. CDR3 in DNA: TGCAGCGTGCTGACAGCCTACGAGCAGTACTTC. Protein product: CSVLTAYEQYF.

V is TRBV28 and J is TRBJ2-5; 7 bases align to TRBD2. V lost 2 bases to trimming and J lost 5 bases; unmatched junction nucleotides: 2. There are 13 residues in the CDR3. Germline CDR1 reads MDHEN; CDR2 reads SYDVKM. This CDR3 is CASSLGAGETQYF. The CDR3 nucleotides read TGTGCCAGCAGTTTAGGAGCGGGGGAGACCCAGTACTTC. The variable domain in full, completed from reference TRBV28 and TRBJ2-5, reads DVKVTQSSRYLVKRTGEKVFLECVQDMDHENMFWYRQDPGLGLRLIYFSYDVKMKEKGDIPEGYSVSREKKERFSLILESASTNQTSMYLCASSLGAGETQYFGPGTRLLVL.

The gene calls are TRBV9 and TRBJ2-2; TRBD2 matches 8 bases. The germline V gene encodes CDR1 SGDLS and CDR2 YYNGEE. The ends lost 4 bases at V and 3 bases at J; junction bases unmatched: 11. The CDR3 spans 17 residues. The CDR3 loop is CASSTTGGQVYTGELFF. For the CDR3, the DNA is TGTGCCAGCAGCACAACGGGGGGGCAAGTGTACACCGGGGAGCTGTTTTTT.

The rearrangement joins TRBV5-1 to TRBJ1-2, with 8 bases that match TRBD1. Germline V gives CDR1 SGHRS, CDR2 YFSETQ. The CDR3 runs 16 residues. The J segment lost 8 bases and the V segment lost 1 base, leaving 13 bases of the junction unmatched. The chain's CDR3 is CASSLIQGASPRGYTF. CDR3 coding DNA: TGCGCCAGCAGCTTGATCCAGGGGGCCTCCCCACGCGGCTACACCTTC. Looking up the rest from reference TRBV5-1 and TRBJ1-2 gives the full variable domain: KAGVTQTPRYLIKTRGQQVTLSCSPISGHRSVSWYQQTPGQGLQFLFEYFSETQRNKGNFPGRFSGRQFSNSRSEMNVSTLELGDSALYLCASSLIQGASPRGYTFGSGTRLTVV.

This chain links TRBV5-1 with TRBJ2-6; D possibly corresponds to TRBD1 (6 bases). The ends were cut back, 2 bases at V and 3 bases at J, with 21 bases in the middle. Germline V gene data show CDR1 as SGHRS and CDR2 as YFSETQ. The CDR3 runs 19 residues. The chain's CDR3 is CASSFQGQTKYSGANVLTF. The CDR3 coding sequence is TGCGCCAGCAGCTTTCAAGGACAGACGAAGTATAGTGGGGCCAACGTCCTGACTTTC.

The rearrangement uses TRBV7-9 and TRBJ2-3; D ambiguous. Germline CDR1 reads SEHNR; CDR2 reads FQNEAQ (reference sequence). There are 13 residues in the CDR3. V lost 4 bases, J lost 6 bases, and 11 bases lay in between. CDR3 loop: CASSWVGDDTQYF. DNA of the CDR3: TGTGCCAGCAGCTGGGTGGGCGATGATACGCAGTATTTT.

CDR3 sequence: CAWCFGGRLTDTQYF. The CDR3 bases are TGTGCCTGGTGTTTTGGGGGCCGGTTGACAGATACGCAGTATTTT. V is TRBV30 and J is TRBJ2-3, with D possibly being TRBD1 (6 bases). CDR3 length: 15 amino acids. V gave up 5 bases and J gave up 3 bases, with 18 bases separating them. Germline CDR1 is GTSNPN and CDR2 is SVGIG (reference sequence).

This clone has only a few counts. This sample also contains other DNA sequences that code for the same CDR3. J is TRBJ2-5 and V is TRBV5-4; 7 bases fit TRBD1. The junction had 0 bases not matched to a gene; V was cut back by 1 base and J by 3 bases. This CDR3 spans 13 amino acids. Germline CDR1 reads SGHNT; CDR2 reads YYREEE (reference sequence). As DNA, the CDR3 is TGTGCCAGCAGCTTGACAGGGGAAGAGACCCAGTACTTC. Its translation is CASSLTGEETQYF.

The chain employs TRBV21-1 and TRBJ2-5; TRBD2, as called in the table, went unchecked against the DNA. TRBV21-1 is reported as a pseudogene. CDR3 length: 17 residues. The CDR3 reads CASSAPGLAGGQETQYF. DNA of the CDR3: TGTGCCAGCAGCGCCCCGGGACTAGCGGGGGGTCAAGAGACCCAGTACTTC.

Only a few counts were recorded for this clone. This chain uses TRBV3-1 (or the pseudogene TRBV3-2) with TRBJ2-4; 9 bases align to TRBD2. The CDR3 length is 20 residues. Trimming at V came to 0 bases and at J to 0 bases, leaving 12 bases not matched to a gene. Germline CDR1 is LGHDT and CDR2 is YNNKEL (reference sequence). DNA of the CDR3: TGTGCCAGCAGCCAAGATTTGCTAGCGGGGCCAAATCTAGCCAAAAACATTCAGTACTTC. It yields the protein CASSQDLLAGPNLAKNIQYF.

The rearrangement joins TRBV19 to TRBJ2-1; TRBD1 matches 7 bases. The CDR3 spans 15 residues. V gave up 5 bases and J gave up 0 bases; unmatched junction bases: 4. Looked up from germline, CDR1 is LNHDA and CDR2 is SQIVND (reference sequence). As DNA, the CDR3 is TGTGCCAGTAGTTTGGGACAGAACTCCTACAATGAGCAGTTCTTC. This translates into CASSLGQNSYNEQFF.

This clone has a single count. V usage is TRBV30 and J usage is TRBJ2-1, with 11 bases that match TRBD2. From germline, CDR1 is GTSNPN and CDR2 SVGIG (reference sequence). With V trimmed by 0 bases and J by 7 bases, 14 bases remained unmatched. The CDR3 runs to 18 residues. The CDR3 loop is CAWSVLGLAGGLGNEQFF. CDR3 sequence (DNA): TGTGCCTGGAGTGTACTCGGGTTAGCGGGAGGGCTTGGGAATGAGCAGTTCTTC.

This rearrangement joins TRBV4-1 to TRBJ1-3, with TRBD1 matching 7 bases. With V trimmed by 1 base and J by 6 bases, 6 bases remained unmatched. CDR3 size: 15 residues. The germline gives CDR1 MGHRA, CDR2 YSYEKL. CDR3 nucleotide sequence: TGCGCCAGCAGCCAAGGCCCGCAGGGGGAAAACACCATATATTTT. Translating it yields CASSQGPQGENTIYF.

The J gene is TRBJ2-7, the V gene TRBV28; 9 bases are shared with TRBD2. The CDR3 runs to 14 residues. Germline-derived CDR1 and CDR2 are MDHEN and SYDVKM. V trimming: 8 bases; J trimming: 3 bases; junction bases outside the gene matches: 8. Written as DNA, the CDR3 is TGTGCCAGCGGGAATAGCGGGAGAGGCTACGAGCAGTACTTC. This codes for CASGNSGRGYEQYF.

The CDR3 DNA reads as TGTGCCAGCACTTCTAGGCCCAGCGAGCAGTACTTC. The encoded protein is CASTSRPSEQYF. The genes are TRBV7-2 and TRBJ2-7; unclear D gene. V was shortened by 7 bases and J by 6 bases, with 13 bases between the two germline ends. CDR3 length: 12 amino acids. Germline CDR1 and CDR2: SGHTA and FQGNSA.

As DNA, the CDR3 is TGCGCCAGCAGCCGGAGGGTAGCGGGGCCCGAAGATACGCAGTATTTT. It yields the protein CASSRRVAGPEDTQYF. The rearrangement uses TRBV5-1 and TRBJ2-3, with 8 bases lining up with TRBD2. This CDR3 comprises 16 residues. J gave up 5 bases and V 4 bases, and 12 bases lay outside the gene matches. Germline CDR1 SGHRS, CDR2 YFSETQ.